This T cell receptor beta chain was documented in a study of T cells in Graves' hyperthyroidism and ophthalmopathy. Amplified TCR beta CDR3 regions came from RNA transcripts. HTBI primers were used for first-round RT-PCR of the TCR CDR3. TCRdb reprocessed the multiplex PCR reads with MiXCR, giving one entry per CDR3 protein. Here the sample spans around 200,000 distinct CDR3 sequences, around 18% being singletons. The CDR3 has 16 residues. The germline V gene has CDR1 KGHSH and CDR2 LQKENI. Trimming took 4 bases from V and 0 from J, leaving 12 bases between them. The chain couples TRBV18 to TRBJ2-2; TRBD1 might be the D (5 bases). The clonotype was recovered from a man aged 40-49 years with Graves' hyperthyroidism. Specimen: blood. The CDR3 coding sequence is TGTGCCAGCTCACTCCTGGACACTGCGAACACCGGGGAGCTGTTTTTT. Protein sequence: CASSLLDTANTGELFF.